This T cell receptor (beta chain) derives from a study of cytomegalovirus exposure and HLA in healthy donors (dated by TCRdb to 2015 to 2018). Study-wide context: An earlier analysis of some 600 of the donors reported about 300 Gb of sequence data and some 110 million unique TCR beta sequences obtained from 180 million or so T cells. Every repertoire in the discovery cohort had been generated on one and the same sequencing platform. Along with the approximately 650-subject first cohort, a separate validation cohort of over a hundred different subjects was used. A handful of DR-DQ haplotypes were handled as single units for association and clustering because linkage in the cohort was strong. The study used immunosequencing to profile the T cell repertoires of approximately 630 subjects and linked those repertoires to cytomegalovirus serostatus. The later analysis used no new phenotypic data to find candidate immune exposures, relying instead on TCR beta sequences and their occurrence across donors. Donor age, sex, ethnicity and CMV serostatus were collected together with the repertoire data. An early release covering around 630 HLA-typed donors comprised 250 to 350 gigabases of sequencing data and approximately 80 million unique TCR sequences. Across around 400 genotyped donors of the cohort, an average of about 220,000 unique TCR beta nucleotide sequences per donor were sequenced, and around 19% of those sequences were non-productive. The genetic ancestry cluster associated with self-reported Caucasian donors included about four fifths of the roughly 400 genotyped donors. In a later analysis, previously published TCR beta repertoires from about 640 donors were re-analyzed and high-resolution HLA genotyping was added so that TCR occurrence patterns could be studied. Typing coverage varied by locus: roughly 629-640 donors for A, B, C, DRB1 and DQB1; 500 to 550 for DQA1; approximately 610 for DPA1; 400 to 480 for DPB1. In an earlier analysis of 587 of the donors, high-throughput TCR beta sequencing was used to judge whether each TCR beta V gene segment behaved as functional or pseudogenic. The study combined high-throughput TCR immunosequencing, statistical association of individual TCRs with disease status, and machine learning to predict cytomegalovirus infection status. Genome-wide SNP genotypes for about three fifths of the roughly 670 donors were used in a later genetic analysis, which treated that subset as a discovery cohort. The aim of the study was to test whether cataloging public T cell receptors could identify signatures of past pathogen exposure. Class I and class II HLA loci were covered by the typing at four-digit resolution.

The cohort was made up of under 800 healthy bone marrow donors. Cohort members were all nominally healthy when sampled, although unrecorded immune exposures were likely present. The donor was CMV seronegative and was included in the group of 352 seronegative cohort members. A peripheral blood sample was provided by each donor, and peripheral blood mononuclear cells were used for TCR beta sequencing. Genomic DNA extraction from the blood cell samples was performed with the Qiagen DNeasy Blood Extraction Kit. Comments on this clone: The specificity of this receptor is unknown. Base quality data are lacking; no much larger clone is found one base away.

Preparation of the library involved the immunoSEQ multiplex PCR assay. For the multiplex PCR, a mixture combining 60 forward primers for TCR Vbeta segments and 13 reverse primers for TCR Jbeta segments was used. The CDR3 region of rearranged TCR beta genes was amplified from genomic DNA with a multiplex PCR assay. On the Illumina HiSeq System, the amplified TCR beta libraries were sequenced as 87-base-pair reads. The original methods were these. A later analysis tallied 70 million to 100 million unique TCR beta chains across the 666 repertoires, and around 12 million of those chains were shared by two or more donors. Raw reads were error-corrected and collapsed into unique sequences by a nearest-neighbor algorithm in which closely related sequences were merged to remove PCR and sequencing errors. V, D and J gene segments were assigned by aligning CDR3 sequences to IMGT reference sequences. For a sequence to be retained, a match of at least six nucleotides to both a V gene segment and a J gene segment was required. A rearrangement counted as productive if the CDR3 had no stop codons and remained in frame with V and J, and every other rearrangement counted as non-productive. CDR3 was defined according to IMGT convention as the region running from the second conserved V-encoded cysteine to the conserved J-encoded phenylalanine. The earlier analysis of a few hundred of the donors excluded any sequence lacking an unambiguous match to a single V gene segment. In an earlier analysis of approximately 590 of the donors, a V segment was called functional when productive rearrangements were above 56.7%, and segregating when the standard deviation between donors exceeded 5%. A statistical classification framework was developed to diagnose cytomegalovirus status using the catalog of TCR beta chain sequences. V and J gene assignment, in a later analysis, came from comparing TCR nucleotide sequences with IMGT/GENE-DB human TR gene sequences. The TCRdist pipeline was used in a later analysis to assign CDR3 sequences and most-parsimonious VDJ recombination scenarios. A later analysis defined each TCR beta chain by its CDR3 amino acid sequence plus V-gene family, and excluded reads lacking a unique V-gene family. To address suspected cross-contamination and a sequencing artifact, a later analysis removed roughly 580 highly shared, low-generation-probability nucleotide sequences. A later analysis calculated a clonal expansion index for each public chain from normalized within-repertoire ranks of inferred template counts. A later analysis computed generation probabilities with a VDJ recombination model fitted to out-of-frame rearrangements, and checked the results against IGoR. Hypergeometric tests were used in a later analysis to score TCR-TCR, TCR-HLA and TCR-CMV co-occurrence, with a repertoire-size bias correction applied to the TCR pairs. To estimate false discovery rates, a later analysis permuted the HLA or CMV assignments 20 times. A later analysis grouped co-occurring TCRs with DBSCAN, adding TCRdist sequence similarity when clustering within HLA-allele-positive subsets. For co-occurrence clustering, repertoires with fewer than 30,000 or more than 120,000 public chains were excluded, along with roughly 5 repertoires with anomalous nucleotide sharing. Here the immuneACCESS table is served through TCRdb, limited to in-frame sequences with V and J called. Missing clones are a known gap in these copies; in checked studies unresolved V genes cover under half, and the rest lacks a known reason. V and J calls and clone size are given by that table; D and trimming were obtained from the DNA. This sample is represented by around 90,000 clones; roughly 78% of them were singletons. The ten largest clones add up to under 8.5% of the sample.

The CDR3 runs 16 residues from the cysteine to the phenylalanine. Only the CDR3 portion is preserved as DNA: 48 bases, with reading frame beginning at the first base. The paper as a whole reports these results and caveats: Most TCR sequences were seen in very few donors, while some public TCRs were found in many individuals. CMV serostatus was the only immune exposure information available for the cohort. The classifier was reported to diagnose cytomegalovirus status with high specificity and sensitivity in both the original and validation cohorts. Some IMGT-functional V segments, including TRBV6-2 and TRBV6-3, could not be told apart with the 87-base-pair reads, so those segments were excluded. Three of the identified cytomegalovirus-associated TCR beta chains were confirmed in vitro to be specific for cytomegalovirus antigens. In a later genetic analysis, a missense DCLRE1C variant was associated with V-gene and J-gene trimming of TCR beta chains, and the association was replicated in an independent cohort. The study gave a list of around 170 TCR beta chains associated with cytomegalovirus. A later genetic analysis reported fewer N-insertions in productive TCRs among donors in an Asian-associated ancestry cluster than the roughly 700-donor mean. According to a later analysis, most CMV-associated TCR beta chains appeared to be HLA-restricted, and the HLA associations seemed to be driven largely by CMV exposure. Sequencing depth was assumed to be roughly uniform across donors in the presence/absence analyses, though that assumption may not hold. According to the authors, the approach could potentially be generalized to other disease states and immunological phenotypes. A later analysis associated 15,000 to 20,000 TCR beta sequences with specific HLA alleles at a false discovery rate of 0.05. According to a later analysis, parvovirus B19, influenza, CMV and Epstein-Barr virus appeared linked to several top co-occurrence clusters. Because HLA typing was missing for some donors at each locus, association tests included only the typed subset. Strong co-occurrence of HLA alleles, especially DR and DQ, made assigning TCR associations to individual alleles difficult. A cluster of highly shared sequence variants was judged likely to represent a technical artifact of the sequencing pipeline. Correlated functional status among segregating V segments might be attributable to linkage disequilibrium, but an unknown experimental factor could not be ruled out. A further reported finding was that TCR beta sequences accurately predicted the HLA-A and HLA-B alleles for most subjects in the first cohort. In an earlier analysis of about 600 of the donors, most TCR beta V segments appeared in productive rearrangements about 87% or about 30% of the time, broadly matching IMGT annotations. Compared with equally common non-associated chains, HLA-associated TCR beta chains in a later analysis were more clonally expanded and had lower generation probabilities. This cohort had only TCR beta chains sequenced, and the lack of alpha or paired-chain data limited which features could be detected. Because counts were too low, some 17 rarely observed V segments, including chromosome 9 orphons, were left out of the earlier analysis of 587 of the donors. In a later analysis, the rate of TCR association differed among HLA loci, with DRB1 alleles having the most associated TCRs and HLA-C alleles having the fewest.

Material: PBMCs. The chain is assembled from TRBV21-1 and TRBJ2-7; the table's D call TRBD1 went unverified against the DNA. TRBV21-1 corresponds to a pseudogene. The TCR sequence derives from a young man in good health and CMV-seronegative. The CDR3 in this case is CASSKDCSGDFHEQYF. The sequence in DNA is TGTGCCAGCAGCAAAGATTGCTCAGGGGATTTCCACGAGCAGTACTTC.